The source of this T cell receptor beta chain is a study of blood T cell repertoires in COVID-19. At the level of the study: Whether acute or convalescent, the COVID-19 samples came from the United States, Italy and Spain. The analysed material was cDNA or gDNA that came from T cells, B-cell-depleted T cells, or PBMCs.

Original analysis: For nucleated cells, counts were estimated from reference gene primer amplification. Sequenced by immunoSEQ multiplex PCR; TCRdb stores in-frame clones only, minus some. That table is the source of V, J and clone size, and D and trimming were worked out from the DNA. The table lists 250,000 to 350,000 clones, 87% of them singletons. This CDR3 comprises 17 residues. Looked up from germline, CDR1 is SGDLS and CDR2 is YYNGEE. The V end lost 1 base, the J end lost 5 bases, and 21 bases lay between the germline ends. The chain links TRBV9 to TRBJ1-2; D perhaps matches TRBD1 (6 bases). This TCR was sampled from a woman aged 50 to 65 who had recovered from COVID-19. Sequenced sample: peripheral blood. CDR3 in DNA: TGTGCCAGCAGCGTAACTCCCGGGACATCCTCGGGGTATGGCTACACCTTC. Translated, it gives CASSVTPGTSSGYGYTF. Looking up the rest from reference TRBV9 and TRBJ1-2 gives the full variable domain: DSGVTQTPKHLITATGQRVTLRCSPRSGDLSVYWYQQSLDQGLQFLIQYYNGEERAKGNILERFSAQQFPDLHSELNLSSLELGDSALYFCASSVTPGTSSGYGYTFGSGTRLTVV.